Listed here are 26 T cell receptor beta chains from one sample, sequenced in a study of CD8 T cells in Susac syndrome. After extraction with the RNeasy kit, roughly 0.45 to 1 ug of the RNA was reverse transcribed using random hexamers. Using its own MiXCR run on the immunoSEQ multiplex PCR reads, TCRdb lists one record per CDR3 protein. The sample yields a few hundred thousand distinct CDR3 sequences, 95% seen once. The sequencing input was CD4+ T cells from PBMCs. All receptors derive from a human donor with multiple sclerosis.

For the CDR3, the DNA is TGCGCCAGCAGCCATGGAGACAGGGACGAGGAGACCCAGTACTTC. Encoded protein: CASSHGDRDEETQYF. V gene TRBV4-1 combines with J gene TRBJ2-5; 7 bases map to TRBD1. Germline trimming cut 3 bases from V and 5 bases from J; bases unmatched to any gene: 9. From germline, CDR1 is MGHRA and CDR2 YSYEKL. The CDR3 is 15 residues long.

V is TRBV30 and J is TRBJ2-1; TRBD1 agrees at 8 bases. The junction had 7 bases not matched to a gene; V was cut back by 2 bases and J by 10 bases. The CDR3 is made up of 13 amino acids. Germline CDR1 is GTSNPN and CDR2 is SVGIG (reference sequence). The CDR3 here is CAWSRDRSGEQFF. The DNA of the CDR3 is TGTGCCTGGAGTCGGGACAGGTCGGGAGAGCAGTTCTTC.

V and J are TRBV12-5 and TRBJ1-2; 9 bases are shared with TRBD1. This CDR3 has 16 residues. The V and J ends lost 6 bases and 2 bases, in that order; junction bases with no gene match: 10. Germline-derived CDR1 and CDR2 are LGHNT and FRNRAP. The CDR3 protein is CASGPGQGLDNYGYTF. As DNA, the CDR3 is TGTGCTAGTGGCCCGGGACAGGGCCTCGACAACTATGGCTACACCTTC.

The CDR3 DNA sequence: TGTGCCATCCAGACAGCGTTTAGCACAGATACGCAGTATTTT. This codes for CAIQTAFSTDTQYF. V gene TRBV2 combines with J gene TRBJ2-3, with D tentatively TRBD1 (5 bases). Germline V CDR1 and CDR2: SNHLY, FYNNEI. The CDR3 runs to 14 residues. V was pared by 10 bases and J by 0 bases, with 14 bases between.

This clonotype came up once. The CDR3 region is CASSLGTNSGANVLTF. The CDR3 DNA reads as TGTGCCAGCAGTTTAGGGACCAACTCTGGGGCCAACGTCCTGACTTTC. The rearrangement joins TRBV12-3 or TRBV12-4 to TRBJ2-6, with D uncertain. The CDR3 extends over 16 amino acids. Trimming removed 1 base from V and 0 bases from J, with 7 bases in between.

CDR3 DNA: TGTGCCAGCAGCCAATGGGACAGGGTCGCCTACAATGAGCAGTTCTTC. Translation gives CASSQWDRVAYNEQFF. The chain combines TRBV3-1 with TRBJ2-1; the match to TRBD1 covers 9 bases. Per the germline V gene, CDR1 is LGHDT and CDR2 is YNNKEL (reference sequence). The trim removed 2 bases at V and 2 bases at J, leaving 4 bases unmatched. The CDR3 runs to 16 residues.

The rearrangement uses TRBV20-1 and TRBJ1-6; D is perhaps TRBD1 (6 bases). Germline CDR1 reads DFQATT; CDR2 reads SNEGSKA (reference sequence). This CDR3 spans 16 amino acids. V lost 0 bases and J lost 6, with 15 bases in between. The CDR3 spells CSAREGRGDRNSPLHF. The DNA for the CDR3 is TGCAGTGCTAGAGAGGGCAGGGGTGACCGTAATTCACCCCTCCACTTT.

The CDR3 loop is CSVGSGNYGYTF. The CDR3, as DNA: TGCAGCGTTGGTAGCGGGAACTATGGCTACACCTTC. The genes are TRBV29-1 and TRBJ1-2; D not certain. Germline CDR1 reads SQVTM; CDR2 reads ANQGSEA. Trimming removed 4 bases from V and 2 bases from J, with 8 bases in between. CDR3 size: 12 residues.

The gene calls are TRBV30 and TRBJ2-7; D not certain. Trimming removed 4 bases from V and 8 bases from J, with 15 bases in between. This CDR3 contains 12 residues. Germline lookup yields CDR1 GTSNPN and CDR2 SVGIG (reference sequence). This CDR3 reads CAWTASFVKQYF. DNA of the CDR3: TGTGCCTGGACGGCCTCTTTTGTGAAGCAGTACTTC.

J is TRBJ2-3 and V is TRBV20-1; TRBD2 matches at 11 bases. Germline CDR1 and CDR2: DFQATT and SNEGSKA (reference sequence). This CDR3 is built from 16 residues. Trimming cost V 1 base and J 3 bases; bases outside gene matches: 6. The CDR3 reads CSARVGLAALTDTQYF. CDR3 DNA sequence: TGCAGTGCTAGAGTGGGACTAGCGGCCTTAACAGATACGCAGTATTTT.

V and J are TRBV18 and TRBJ1-2; D not resolved. Germline CDR1 KGHSH, CDR2 LQKENI. V shed 0 bases and J shed 6 bases, with 5 bases lying between them. The CDR3 spans 12 residues. The CDR3 here is CASSPPRDGYTF. In DNA form, the CDR3 reads TGTGCCAGCTCACCACCGAGGGATGGCTACACCTTC.

V and J are TRBV15 and TRBJ2-1, with D possibly being TRBD1 (6 bases). Germline lookup yields CDR1 LNHNV and CDR2 YYDKDF (reference sequence). The CDR3 contains 16 residues. V was pared by 3 bases and J by 0 bases, with 12 bases between. CDR3 loop: CATSRFRGISYNEQFF. For the CDR3, the DNA is TGTGCCACCAGCAGGTTCAGGGGTATCTCCTACAATGAGCAGTTCTTC. Supplemented by reference TRBV15 and TRBJ2-1, the full variable domain reads DAMVIQNPRYQVTQFGKPVTLSCSQTLNHNVMYWYQQKSSQAPKLLFHYYDKDFNNEADTPDNFQSRRPNTSFCFLDIRSPGLGDTAMYLCATSRFRGISYNEQFFGPGTRLTVL.

Comments on this clonotype: Its ends do not fully match the called genes, so a read error is possible. The chain links TRBV5-1 to TRBJ1-2; 7 bases agree with TRBD1. This CDR3 spans 14 amino acids. Germline V CDR1 and CDR2: SGHRS, YFSETQ. In DNA, the CDR3 is TGCGCGAGCAGCTTGGGGACAGTCAACTATGGCTACACCTTC. It translates to CASSLGTVNYGYTF.

The chain links TRBV4-1 to TRBJ2-1; D assignment may be TRBD1 or TRBD2 (6 bases each). The CDR3 sequence is 15 residues long. CDR1 and CDR2 from the germline V gene are MGHRA and YSYEKL. V was shortened by 0 bases and J by 9 bases, with 15 bases between the two germline ends. The CDR3 DNA follows: TGCGCCAGCAGCCAAGATAGATGGGGGGCAGGTGAGCAGTTCTTC. This encodes CASSQDRWGAGEQFF.

The V and J genes are TRBV2 and TRBJ2-5, with 7 bases aligning to TRBD2. The ends lost 7 bases at V and 7 bases at J; junction bases unmatched: 9. The CDR3 has 13 residues. CDR1 is SNHLY, CDR2 FYNNEI, per germline. As DNA, the CDR3 is TGTGCCAGCACTGGCGGGGGACCCGTGACCCAGTACTTC. Protein product: CASTGGGPVTQYF.

This chain links TRBV23-1 with TRBJ2-4; the D gene is possibly TRBD1 (5 bases). TRBV23-1 is recorded as an ORF, its role being uncertain. This CDR3 region has 13 residues. With 5 bases removed from V and 8 bases from J, the gap between germline ends came to 13 bases. CDR3 amino acids: CASSKGHIYIQYF. The CDR3 nucleotides are TGCGCCAGCAGTAAAGGACATATCTACATTCAGTACTTC.

This chain uses TRBV3-1 with TRBJ1-1; 10 bases are a match to TRBD1. The CDR3 length is 14 residues. Germline CDR1 is LGHDT and CDR2 is YNNKEL (reference sequence). Germline trimming cut 4 bases from V and 7 bases from J; bases unmatched to any gene: 6. The CDR3 region has the DNA TGTGCCAGCAGCCCCCTGGGACAGGGGAGTGAAGCTTTCTTT. Its translation: CASSPLGQGSEAFF.

V usage is TRBV14 and J usage is TRBJ1-2; D not certain. This CDR3 region has 16 residues. The V end lost 0 bases, the J end lost 4 bases, and 15 bases lay between the germline ends. The germline V gene encodes CDR1 SGHDN and CDR2 FVKESK. Here the CDR3 reads CASSQEYSPALYGYTF. CDR3 bases: TGTGCCAGCAGCCAAGAATACAGCCCGGCCCTCTATGGCTACACCTTC.

The chain employs TRBV7-9 and TRBJ2-3; maybe TRBD2 (6 bases). V was cut by 4 bases and J by 4 bases, with 9 bases left in between. This CDR3 is built from 13 residues. CDR1 SEHNR and CDR2 FQNEAQ come from the germline V gene (reference sequence). This CDR3 is CASSSRRADTQYF. Written as DNA, the CDR3 is TGTGCCAGCAGCTCCCGGAGGGCAGATACGCAGTATTTT.

The chain employs TRBV20-1 and TRBJ1-4; weak D call: TRBD1 (6 bases). V lost 6 bases, J lost 8 bases, and 13 bases lay in between. This CDR3 contains 12 residues. CDR1 DFQATT and CDR2 SNEGSKA come from the germline V gene (reference sequence). The CDR3 sequence is CSAAGEREKLFF. DNA for the CDR3: TGCAGTGCGGCAGGGGAACGCGAAAAACTGTTTTTT.

J is TRBJ2-1 and V is TRBV5-6; possible D gene TRBD1, 6 bases. Trimming stripped 6 bases from V and 8 bases from J, with 12 bases between. Germline V gene data show CDR1 as SGHDT and CDR2 as YYEEEE. This CDR3 has 12 residues. This CDR3 reads CASTIQGHEQFF. DNA for the CDR3: TGTGCCAGCACAATACAGGGACATGAGCAGTTCTTC.

The chain is built from TRBV12-3 or TRBV12-4 and TRBJ2-5; TRBD2 might be the D (7 bases). Trimming cost V 8 bases and J 1 base, with 11 bases left between them. There are 13 residues in the CDR3. CDR3 sequence (DNA): TGTGCCAGCGGGGGGGCGGCCCAAGAGACCCAGTACTTC. Protein product: CASGGAAQETQYF.

The CDR3, as DNA: TGCAGCGTCCAAGGATGGGGCGGGGGGTCAGAGACCCAGTACTTC. It translates to CSVQGWGGGSETQYF. The chain joins TRBV29-1 to TRBJ2-5, with 8 bases lining up with TRBD2. The CDR3 is made up of 15 amino acids. V dropped 6 bases and J dropped 4; count of bases not matched to a gene: 13. Germline-derived CDR1 and CDR2 are SQVTM and ANQGSEA.

J is TRBJ2-7 and V is TRBV7-9; D assignment may be TRBD1 or TRBD2 (5 bases each). The germline gives CDR1 SEHNR, CDR2 FQNEAQ (reference sequence). There are 15 residues in the CDR3. Trimming shortened V by 1 base and J by 2 bases, and 12 bases separated the two germline ends. CDR3 nucleotide sequence: TGTGCCAGCAGCTTAGATGGGGGAAGCACCTACGAGCAGTACTTC. It encodes CASSLDGGSTYEQYF.

J is TRBJ1-2 and V is TRBV30; possible D gene TRBD1, 6 bases. The CDR3 runs 13 residues. Germline V gene sequence: CDR1 GTSNPN, CDR2 SVGIG (reference sequence). V was cut by 5 bases and J by 4 bases, with 14 bases left in between. The CDR3 reads CAWFPRTVYGYTF. The CDR3 nucleotides are TGTGCCTGGTTCCCGAGGACAGTCTATGGCTACACCTTC.

The rearrangement uses TRBV19 and TRBJ1-1; D unresolved. Germline CDR1 and CDR2: LNHDA and SQIVND (reference sequence). Deletions cut 7 bases from V and 0 bases from J, with 9 bases between. The length of the CDR3 is 13 residues. CDR3 residues: CASKTTVNTEAFF. The CDR3 nucleotides are TGTGCCAGTAAGACGACGGTGAACACTGAAGCTTTCTTT.